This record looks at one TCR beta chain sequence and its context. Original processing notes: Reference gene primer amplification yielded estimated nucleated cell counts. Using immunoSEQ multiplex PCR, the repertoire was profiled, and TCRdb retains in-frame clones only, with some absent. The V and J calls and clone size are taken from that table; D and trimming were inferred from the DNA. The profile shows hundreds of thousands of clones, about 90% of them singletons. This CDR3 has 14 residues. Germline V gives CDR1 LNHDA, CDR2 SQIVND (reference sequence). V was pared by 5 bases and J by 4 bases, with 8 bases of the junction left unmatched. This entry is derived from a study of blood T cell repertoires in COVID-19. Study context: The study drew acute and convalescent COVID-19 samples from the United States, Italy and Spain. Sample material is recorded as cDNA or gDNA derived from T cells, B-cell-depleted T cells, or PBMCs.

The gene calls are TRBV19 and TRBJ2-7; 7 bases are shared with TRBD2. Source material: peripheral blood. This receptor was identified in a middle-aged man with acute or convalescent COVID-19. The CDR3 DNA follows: TGTGCCAGTAGTCCGCGGGGAGGGATATACGAGCAGTACTTC. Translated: CASSPRGGIYEQYF.